This T cell receptor (beta chain) was found in a study of lymphopenia after photon versus proton radiotherapy. Clones were read by immunoSEQ multiplex PCR, and TCRdb kept only the in-frame ones, dropping some. The repertoire consists of about 160,000 clones, with less than 90% occurring once and the leading ten covering about 4.4%. Germline CDR1 reads SGDLS; CDR2 reads YYNGEE. Trimming cost V 0 bases and J 5 bases, with 11 bases left between them. CDR3 length: 14 residues. This chain connects TRBV9 to TRBJ2-5; D possibly matches TRBD1 or TRBD2 (5 bases each). The TCR sequence derives from a man over 45 with gastric cancer. The source material was peripheral blood, sampled from a patient treated with photon-based radiotherapy. The CDR3 nucleotides are TGTGCCAGCAGCGTAGACCGGGACCTGGAGACCCAGTACTTC. Encoded protein: CASSVDRDLETQYF.